This T cell receptor (beta chain) was captured by sequencing in a study of blood T cell repertoires in COVID-19. Study as a whole: The samples span acute and convalescent COVID-19 from the United States, Italy and Spain. Nucleic acid was either cDNA or gDNA, and it came from T cells, B-cell-depleted T cells, or PBMCs.

As originally analysed: Reference gene primers were amplified, and this amplification served to estimate nucleated cell counts. Assay used: immunoSEQ multiplex PCR; TCRdb lists only in-frame clones, some missing. The DNA gave D and trimming, while V, J and clone size come from that table. The top ten hold less than 3% of the sample, which has approximately 100,000 clones, roughly 85% seen once. The TCR originated in a woman aged 50 to 60 who had recovered from COVID-19. Material for sequencing was PBMCs or T cells enriched from blood (not recorded which).

This CDR3 is CASSAKSGVNTEAFF. The CDR3 DNA reads as TGTGCCAGCTCAGCGAAGTCGGGGGTGAACACTGAAGCTTTCTTT. The V call is TRBV18, the J call TRBJ1-1, with TRBD1 as a possible D gene (5 bases). The CDR3 has 15 amino acids. Trimming shortened V by 5 bases and J by 0 bases, and 13 bases separated the two germline ends. CDR1 is KGHSH, CDR2 LQKENI, per germline.